The 19 T cell receptor beta chains given below trace back to one sample, sequenced in a study of blood T cell repertoires in COVID-19. The protocol was immunoSEQ multiplex PCR, while the TCRdb copy is restricted to in-frame clones and leaves out a portion. Here the sample spans approximately 70,000 clones, roughly 82% being singletons. The specimen sequenced was peripheral blood. The receptors were sampled from an elderly woman with acute or convalescent COVID-19.

The chain is built from TRBV5-4 and TRBJ1-6; D perhaps matches TRBD1 (5 bases). The CDR3 covers 14 residues. V shed 4 bases and J shed 8 bases, with 13 bases lying between them. Germline V gene lookup returns CDR1 SGHNT and CDR2 YYREEE (reference sequence). CDR3 protein: CASSRETGDSPLHF. The CDR3 nucleotides are TGTGCCAGCAGCCGCGAAACGGGGGATTCACCCCTCCACTTT. The full variable domain, rest sourced from reference TRBV5-4 and TRBJ1-6, is ETGVTQSPTHLIKTRGQQVTLRCSSQSGHNTVSWYQQALGQGPQFIFQYYREEENGRGNFPPRFSGLQFPNYSSELNVNALELDDSALYLCASSRETGDSPLHFGNGTRLTVT.

The chain links TRBV4-2 to TRBJ2-1, with 15 bases that match TRBD2. V was pared by 2 bases and J by 4 bases, with 6 bases of the junction left unmatched. CDR3 size: 18 residues. Germline V gene sequence: CDR1 LGHNA, CDR2 YNFKEQ. This CDR3 is CASSQLRTSGRVYNEQFF. The CDR3 coding sequence is TGTGCCAGCAGCCAACTTCGGACTAGCGGGAGGGTTTACAATGAGCAGTTCTTC.

The chain has TRBV29-1 and TRBJ2-7; TRBD1 matches at 8 bases. The CDR3 has 15 amino acids. Germline V lookup: CDR1 SQVTM, CDR2 ANQGSEA. V gave up 1 base and J gave up 2 bases; unmatched junction bases: 7. The chain's CDR3 is CSVEGTGTGAYEQYF. The CDR3 DNA follows: TGCAGCGTTGAAGGAACCGGGACAGGCGCCTACGAGCAGTACTTC.

The rearrangement joins TRBV4-3 to TRBJ1-2, with 12 bases aligning to TRBD1. Germline loops: CDR1 LGHNA, CDR2 YSLEER. V trimming: 5 bases; J trimming: 4 bases; junction bases outside the gene matches: 8. The CDR3 totals 16 residues. CDR3 nucleotides: TGCGCCAGCAGCTGGGACAGGGGGCAGGGTATCTATGGCTACACCTTC. Translation gives CASSWDRGQGIYGYTF.

V gene TRBV4-1 combines with J gene TRBJ1-1; D might be TRBD1 (5 bases). CDR1 and CDR2 (germline): MGHRA, YSYEKL. The CDR3 totals 12 residues. The V and J ends lost 3 bases and 5 bases respectively, with 7 bases between them. The CDR3 DNA follows: TGCGCCAGCAGCCATGGGGGGACTGAAGCTTTCTTT. Its protein product is CASSHGGTEAFF.

This CDR3 reads CAWSRTLSYEQYF. The CDR3 nucleotides are TGTGCCTGGAGTAGGACACTCTCCTACGAGCAGTACTTC. The chain carries TRBV30 and TRBJ2-7, with D possibly TRBD1 on 5 matching bases. V was trimmed by 2 bases and J by 0 bases, leaving 8 bases between them. This CDR3 comprises 13 residues. Germline CDR1 GTSNPN, CDR2 SVGIG (reference sequence).

This chain connects TRBV7-9 to TRBJ2-1; 10 nucleotides align to TRBD1. Germline V gene lookup returns CDR1 SEHNR and CDR2 FQNEAQ (reference sequence). The CDR3 is 17 residues long. V gave up 2 bases and J gave up 7 bases; unmatched junction bases: 11. CDR3 coding DNA: TGTGCCAGCAGCTTACGTTCCCGGGACAGGGGTGTTAATGAGCAGTTCTTC. This gives the protein CASSLRSRDRGVNEQFF.

This clone occurred once. The chain is built from TRBV27 and TRBJ2-7; 10 nucleotides align to TRBD1. V lost 11 bases and J lost 4; bases outside the gene matches: 8. From germline, CDR1 is MNHEY and CDR2 SMNVEV (reference sequence). The CDR3 totals 13 residues. CDR3 amino acids: CAGPGTGAYEQYF. Written as DNA, the CDR3 is TGTGCCGGACCCGGGACAGGGGCATACGAGCAGTACTTC.

For the CDR3, the DNA is TGTGCCAGTAGTATGACGGCTGACTCACCTTGGCAGTACTTC. Translation: CASSMTADSPWQYF. The gene calls are TRBV19 and TRBJ2-7; D is uncertain. The V gene lost 3 bases and the J gene lost 9 bases, with 18 bases spanning the gap. Per the germline V gene, CDR1 is LNHDA and CDR2 is SQIVND (reference sequence). The CDR3 is 14 amino acids.

The chain employs TRBV5-1 and TRBJ2-1; perhaps TRBD2 as D (6 bases). The CDR3 sequence is 15 residues long. Trimming stripped 6 bases from V and 10 bases from J, with 23 bases between. Per the germline V gene, CDR1 is SGHRS and CDR2 is YFSETQ. The CDR3 reads CASTRDGTPFSEQFF. The CDR3 region has the DNA TGCGCCAGCACCAGAGACGGGACTCCATTTTCCGAGCAGTTCTTC.

The chain is built from TRBV4-3 and TRBJ2-1; a weak D match, TRBD1 (5 bases). Trimming pared 1 base from V and 4 bases from J, leaving 14 bases between. The CDR3 has 16 amino acids. Germline assignment: CDR1 LGHNA and CDR2 YSLEER. The CDR3 nucleotides are TGCGCCAGCAGCCAAGGACTGACAGAACTATACAATGAGCAGTTCTTC. Its protein is CASSQGLTELYNEQFF.

This chain connects TRBV7-6 to TRBJ2-5; possibly TRBD2 for D (6 bases). Germline CDR1 SGHVS, CDR2 FNYEAQ. Trimming cost V 2 bases and J 4 bases, with 11 bases left between them. This CDR3 is built from 14 residues. The CDR3 nucleotides read TGTGCCAGCAGCTTAAGTAGCGGAAGAGAGACCCAGTACTTC. Amino acid sequence: CASSLSSGRETQYF.

This clone has just one count. This chain joins TRBV29-1 and TRBJ1-2, with D unclear. The CDR3 has 15 residues. V dropped 4 bases and J dropped 4 bases, with 19 bases sitting between them. Germline CDR1 is SQVTM and CDR2 is ANQGSEA. As DNA, the CDR3 is TGCAGCGTTGGCGGCGTCCCGCCTCGGGGCTATGGCTACACCTTC. It yields the protein CSVGGVPPRGYGYTF.

The chain employs TRBV2 and TRBJ1-2; 7 bases are shared with TRBD1. The V gene's germline CDR1 is SNHLY and CDR2 FYNNEI. CDR3 length equals 14 residues. After removal of 7 bases from V and 0 bases from J, the junction contained 5 bases not matched to a gene. CDR3 in DNA: TGTGCCAGCACTCGGCAGGGGGCTAACTATGGCTACACCTTC. Its translation is CASTRQGANYGYTF.

V usage is TRBV5-1 and J usage is TRBJ1-1; D is perhaps TRBD1 (6 bases). Germline CDR1 is SGHRS and CDR2 is YFSETQ. Trimming stripped 2 bases from V and 5 bases from J, with 16 bases between. The CDR3 has 15 amino acids. The chain's CDR3 is CASSLLPNGQTEAFF. CDR3 bases: TGCGCCAGCAGCTTACTCCCCAACGGACAGACTGAAGCTTTCTTT.

CDR3 nucleotides: TGTGCCTCCTCCGTGAGTAGCGGGCTCGGGGAGCTGTTTTTT. Residues: CASSVSSGLGELFF. This chain uses TRBV2 with TRBJ2-2, with TRBD2 matching 7 bases. This CDR3 contains 14 residues. Germline values: CDR1 SNHLY, CDR2 FYNNEI. J lost 7 bases, V lost 11 bases, and 13 bases had no gene match. Combining the CDR3 with reference TRBV2 and TRBJ2-2 gives the whole variable domain EPEVTQTPSHQVTQMGQEVILRCVPISNHLYFYWYRQILGQKVEFLVSFYNNEISEKSEIFDDQFSVERPDGSNFTLKIRSTKLEDSAMYFCASSVSSGLGELFFGEGSRLTVL.

Note on this clone: The identical CDR3 is also encoded by other nucleotide sequences in the sample. This chain uses TRBV18 with TRBJ2-1, with 7 bases lining up with TRBD1. After removal of 0 bases from V and 0 bases from J, the junction contained 5 bases not matched to a gene. In germline, CDR1 is KGHSH, CDR2 LQKENI. The CDR3 contains 17 residues. The CDR3 region is CASSPPRDSPSYNEQFF. DNA for the CDR3: TGTGCCAGCTCACCACCGAGGGACAGCCCCTCCTACAATGAGCAGTTCTTC.

This chain uses TRBV24-1 with TRBJ1-6; D not resolved. Looked up from germline, CDR1 is KGHDR and CDR2 is SFDVKD. The CDR3 is 15 amino acids. V was shortened by 4 bases and J by 9 bases, with 15 bases between the two germline ends. For the CDR3, the DNA is TGTGCCACCAGTGACAGCCGGGAGAAGGGTTCACCCCTCCACTTT. As protein: CATSDSREKGSPLHF.

The chain carries TRBV11-2 and TRBJ1-1; D is unclear. Germline-derived CDR1 and CDR2 are SGHAT and FQNNGV. This CDR3 comprises 12 residues. Trimming cost V 6 bases and J 3 bases, with 8 bases left between them. CDR3 nucleotide sequence: TGTGCCAGCAGGGGCTGGTACACTGAAGCTTTCTTT. It codes for CASRGWYTEAFF.